These T cell receptor beta chains were read from a single sample in a study of T-cell memory formation after mild COVID-19. From the 5' RACE reads, TCRdb called clonotypes with MiXCR, one entry per CDR3 protein. The table lists 210,000 or so distinct CDR3 sequences, around 17% of them singletons, with roughly 2.4% in the top ten. The sequencing input was PBMCs or a T cell subset sorted from them (not recorded which). The receptors were gathered from an adult woman who had mild COVID-19 (a few samples of this study predate the infection). Cell type and time point are not known. Both conserved end residues are part of each CDR3. Each record gives: CDR3 length, D gene, clone size, J gene, V gene, CDR3 protein, CDR3 DNA. A D gene is named only where the DNA matches it firmly. Clone size is given for some rows only: seen once, a few or many times, or a class if the clone is expanded.

13 | TRBD1 | many | TRBJ1-2 | TRBV5-1 | CASSSTGDYGYTF | TGCGCCAGCAGCTCGACAGGGGACTATGGCTACACCTTC
14 | NA | few | TRBJ2-1 | TRBV12-3/TRBV12-4 | CASSLLAGDNEQFF | TGTGCCAGCAGCCTGTTAGCAGGGGACAATGAGCAGTTCTTC
18 | NA | NA | TRBJ2-3 | TRBV5-4 | CASSTHVTGGPYTDTQYF | TGTGCCAGCAGTACCCATGTCACGGGGGGCCCGTACACAGATACGCAGTATTTT
17 | TRBD2 | few | TRBJ2-5 | TRBV24-1 | CATSDLRSGTIQETQYF | TGTGCCACCAGTGATTTGAGGAGCGGGACCATCCAAGAGACCCAGTACTTC
17 | TRBD2 | NA | TRBJ2-2 | TRBV15 | CATSREGSGANTGELFF | TGTGCCACCAGCAGAGAAGGTAGCGGGGCGAACACCGGGGAGCTGTTTTTT
20 | NA | NA | TRBJ2-4 | TRBV7-9 | CASSLAAPGSGHSRRNIQYF | TGTGCCAGCAGCTTAGCAGCCCCGGGCTCAGGGCATAGCAGGCGGAACATTCAGTACTTC
17 | TRBD1 | NA | TRBJ1-1 | TRBV29-1 | CSVDLRTGGLMNTEAFF | TGCAGCGTGGACTTAAGGACAGGGGGGCTTATGAACACTGAAGCTTTCTTT
16 | NA | NA | TRBJ2-1 | TRBV5-8 | CASSWAGFGFGNEQFF | TGTGCCAGCAGCTGGGCAGGTTTTGGGTTCGGCAATGAGCAGTTCTTC
19 | TRBD2 | few | TRBJ2-6 | TRBV5-6 | CASSFMGLASYSGANVLTF | TGTGCCAGCAGCTTCATGGGACTAGCGTCATACTCTGGGGCCAACGTCCTGACTTTC
14 | NA | few | TRBJ2-3 | TRBV29-1 | CSVESDGSTDTQYF | TGCAGCGTTGAAAGTGACGGGAGCACAGATACGCAGTATTTT
15 | NA | NA | TRBJ1-1 | TRBV20-1 | CSARDPHSSGIVAFF | TGCAGTGCTAGAGATCCCCACTCTTCAGGGATCGTGGCTTTCTTT
15 | NA | NA | TRBJ1-3 | TRBV12-3/TRBV12-4 | CASSWQGDSGNTIYF | TGTGCCAGCAGTTGGCAAGGAGACTCTGGAAACACCATATATTTT
12 | NA | NA | TRBJ2-7 | TRBV9 | CASSEGSYEQYF | TGTGCCAGCAGCGAAGGGTCCTACGAGCAGTACTTC
14 | NA | NA | TRBJ1-5 | TRBV11-2 | CASSLVTANQPQHF | TGTGCCAGCAGCTTAGTAACAGCTAATCAGCCCCAGCATTTT